This T cell receptor (beta chain) was found in a study of cytomegalovirus exposure and HLA in healthy donors (dated by TCRdb to 2015 to 2018). About the full investigation: An earlier analysis of more than 550 of the donors reported 250 to 350 Gb of sequence data and 90 million to 120 million unique TCR beta sequences obtained from about 179 million T cells. Roughly 320 gigabases of sequencing data and around 88 million unique TCR sequences made up an early release that covered some 640 HLA-typed donors. Among the roughly 390 genotyped donors, 75% to 90% belonged to the genetic ancestry cluster associated with self-reported Caucasian donors. The aim of the study was to test whether cataloging public T cell receptors could identify signatures of past pathogen exposure. The study used immunosequencing to profile the T cell repertoires of approximately 690 subjects and linked those repertoires to cytomegalovirus serostatus. Besides the first cohort of more than 650 subjects, a separate validation cohort made up of 90 to 150 different subjects was used. High-throughput TCR immunosequencing, statistical association of individual TCRs with disease status, and machine learning were combined to predict cytomegalovirus infection status. A later analysis re-examined previously published TCR beta repertoires from just over 650 donors and added high-resolution HLA genotyping to investigate patterns of TCR occurrence. In the later analysis, no new phenotypic data were used to find candidate immune exposures; instead, reliance was placed on TCR beta sequences and their occurrence across donors. In an earlier analysis of roughly 540 of the donors, high-throughput TCR beta sequencing was used to judge whether each TCR beta V gene segment behaved as functional or pseudogenic. Donor age, sex, ethnicity and CMV serostatus were collected together with the repertoire data. In a later genetic analysis, genome-wide SNP genotypes for about three fifths of the roughly 670 donors were used, and that subset was treated as a discovery cohort. All discovery cohort repertoires had been generated on a single sequencing platform. Both class I and class II loci were covered by HLA typing, at four-digit resolution. The number of typed donors differed by locus: about 620-630 for A, B, C, DRB1 and DQB1; 522 for DQA1; over 600 for DPA1; and around 450 for DPB1. Because of strong linkage in the cohort, roughly five DR-DQ haplotypes were treated as single units for association and clustering. Among around 400 genotyped donors of the cohort, an average of roughly 230,000 unique TCR beta nucleotide sequences was sequenced per donor, of which about 19% were non-productive. The research as a whole found: V-gene and J-gene trimming of TCR beta chains was associated with a missense DCLRE1C variant in a later genetic analysis, and the association was replicated in an independent cohort. In both the original and validation cohorts, the classifier was reported to diagnose cytomegalovirus status with high specificity and sensitivity. Some IMGT-functional V segments, including TRBV6-2 and TRBV6-3, could not be told apart with the 87-base-pair reads, so those segments were excluded. A total of fewer than 200 TCR beta chains were listed by the study as associated with cytomegalovirus. When HLA alleles, especially DR and DQ, strongly co-occurred, attributing TCR associations to individual alleles was difficult. In a later analysis, HLA-associated TCR beta chains were found to be more clonally expanded and to have lower generation probabilities than equally common non-associated chains. Correlated functional status among segregating V segments might be attributable to linkage disequilibrium, but an unknown experimental factor could not be ruled out. For the cohort, immune exposure information was limited to CMV serostatus. According to a later genetic analysis, donors in an Asian-associated ancestry cluster had fewer N-insertions in productive TCRs than the approximately 630-donor mean. In an earlier analysis of 587 of the donors, most TCR beta V segments appeared in productive rearrangements about 90% or about 30% of the time, broadly matching IMGT annotations. A later analysis associated 16,951 TCR beta sequences with specific HLA alleles at a false discovery rate of 0.05. In a later analysis, several top co-occurrence clusters were reported to appear linked to parvovirus B19, influenza, CMV and Epstein-Barr virus. Roughly uniform sequencing depth across donors was assumed in presence/absence analyses, although this assumption may not hold. The earlier analysis of approximately 540 of the donors excluded 15 to 20 rarely observed V segments, including chromosome 9 orphons, because counts were too low. Across donors, most TCR sequences were observed very rarely, whereas some public TCRs were present in many individuals. A further reported finding was that TCR beta sequences accurately predicted the HLA-A and HLA-B alleles for most subjects in the first cohort. In vitro tests confirmed that a few of the cytomegalovirus-associated TCR beta chains recognize cytomegalovirus antigens. Because some donors lacked HLA typing at each locus, the association tests relied only on the typed subset. A cluster of highly shared sequence variants was judged likely to represent a technical artifact of the sequencing pipeline. According to a later analysis, most CMV-associated TCR beta chains appeared to be HLA-restricted, and the HLA associations seemed to be driven largely by CMV exposure. According to a later analysis, TCR association rates differed among HLA loci, with DRB1 alleles showing the most associated TCRs and HLA-C alleles showing the fewest. In this cohort, only TCR beta chains were sequenced, and detectable features were limited by the absence of alpha or paired-chain data. It was suggested by the authors that the approach could potentially be generalized to other disease states and immunological phenotypes.

The method was the immunoSEQ multiplex PCR assay. A mixture of 60 forward primers for TCR Vbeta segments and 13 reverse primers for TCR Jbeta segments was used in the multiplex PCR. A multiplex PCR assay on genomic DNA amplified the CDR3 region of rearranged TCR beta genes. Amplified TCR beta libraries were sequenced as 87-base-pair reads on the Illumina HiSeq System. The study's processing was this. Across the 670 or so repertoires, a later analysis counted tens of millions of unique TCR beta chains, about 10 million of which were shared by at least two donors. A nearest-neighbor algorithm error-corrected the raw reads and collapsed the reads into unique sequences, merging closely related sequences to remove PCR and sequencing errors. CDR3 sequences were aligned to IMGT reference sequences to assign V, D and J gene segments. For a sequence to be retained, at least a six-nucleotide match to both a V gene segment and a J gene segment was required. A rearrangement counted as productive if the CDR3 had no stop codons and remained in frame with V and J, and every other rearrangement counted as non-productive. Following IMGT convention, CDR3 was defined as the stretch from the second conserved V-encoded cysteine to the conserved J-encoded phenylalanine. Sequences without an unambiguous match to a single V gene segment were excluded from the earlier analysis of several hundred of the donors. In an earlier analysis of 587 of the donors, V segments were called functional above 56.7% productive rearrangements and were called segregating when the between-donor standard deviation exceeded 5%. A statistical classification framework was built to diagnose cytomegalovirus status from the catalog of TCR beta chain sequences. In a later analysis, V and J genes were assigned by comparing TCR nucleotide sequences against IMGT/GENE-DB human TR gene sequences. The TCRdist pipeline was used in a later analysis to assign CDR3 sequences and most-parsimonious VDJ recombination scenarios. In a later analysis, each TCR beta chain was defined by its CDR3 amino acid sequence together with its V-gene family, and reads lacking a unique V-gene family were excluded. In a later analysis, around 600 highly shared, low-generation-probability nucleotide sequences were removed to address suspected cross-contamination and a sequencing artifact. In a later analysis, a clonal expansion index for each public chain was calculated from normalized within-repertoire ranks of inferred template counts. A later analysis computed generation probabilities with a VDJ recombination model fitted to out-of-frame rearrangements, and checked the results against IGoR. In a later analysis, hypergeometric tests were used to score TCR-TCR, TCR-HLA and TCR-CMV co-occurrence, with a repertoire-size bias correction applied to TCR pairs. False discovery rates were estimated in a later analysis by permuting HLA or CMV assignments 20 times. A later analysis grouped co-occurring TCRs with DBSCAN, adding TCRdist sequence similarity when clustering within HLA-allele-positive subsets. Co-occurrence clustering excluded repertoires with fewer than 30,000 or more than 120,000 public chains, plus five with anomalous nucleotide sharing. The clones in this table, taken by TCRdb from immuneACCESS, are in-frame only. Not every clone is retained; where verified, under half of the shortfall comes from an unresolved V gene, and the cause of the rest is unknown. For V, J and clone size, that table is used; D and trimming come from the DNA. The sample table holds about 130,000 clones, of which about 80% were seen once. The biggest ten clones account for more than 2.5% of the sample.

As for this clone: It lacks a known antigen. Nothing much larger sits one base from this clone, and base qualities are not available.

CDR3 length: 14 amino acids, cysteine to phenylalanine. Just CDR3 DNA is preserved here, 42 bases in frame from base 1. The germline V gene sets CDR1 to SNHLY and CDR2 to FYNNEI. Deletion took 7 bases off V and 2 bases off J, with a span of 12 bases between the germline ends. The cohort was made up of about 610 healthy bone marrow donors. At the time of sampling, all cohort members were nominally healthy, though unrecorded immune exposures were likely present. The donor tested CMV seronegative, placing the donor among the roughly 350 seronegative members of the cohort. Each donor provided a peripheral blood sample, and peripheral blood mononuclear cells were used for TCR beta sequencing. The Qiagen DNeasy Blood Extraction Kit was used to extract genomic DNA from the blood cell samples.

The material sequenced was PBMCs. This chain joins TRBV2 to TRBJ1-5, with no confidently assigned D gene. The receptor was isolated from a woman aged 45-65 years in good health and CMV-seronegative. The CDR3 protein is CASTQDRGNQPQHF. The DNA reads as follows: TGTGCCAGCACCCAGGATCGTGGCAATCAGCCCCAGCATTTT.